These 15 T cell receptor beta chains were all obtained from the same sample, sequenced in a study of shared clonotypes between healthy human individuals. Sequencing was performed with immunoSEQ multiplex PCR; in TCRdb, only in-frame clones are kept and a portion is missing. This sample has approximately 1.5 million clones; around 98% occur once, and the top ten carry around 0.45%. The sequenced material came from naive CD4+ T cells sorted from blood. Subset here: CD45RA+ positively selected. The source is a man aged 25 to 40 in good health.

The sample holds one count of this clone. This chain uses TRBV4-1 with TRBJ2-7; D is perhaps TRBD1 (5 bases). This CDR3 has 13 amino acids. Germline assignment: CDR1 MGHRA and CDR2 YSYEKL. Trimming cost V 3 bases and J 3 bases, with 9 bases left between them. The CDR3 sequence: CASSQTTDYEQYF. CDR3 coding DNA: TGCGCCAGCAGCCAGACGACAGACTACGAGCAGTACTTC.

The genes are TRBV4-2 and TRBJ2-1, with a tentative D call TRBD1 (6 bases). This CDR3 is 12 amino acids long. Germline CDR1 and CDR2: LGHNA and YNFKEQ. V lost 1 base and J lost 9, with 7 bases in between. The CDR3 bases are TGTGCCAGCAGCCAAGTGACAGGTGAGCAGTTCTTC. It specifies CASSQVTGEQFF.

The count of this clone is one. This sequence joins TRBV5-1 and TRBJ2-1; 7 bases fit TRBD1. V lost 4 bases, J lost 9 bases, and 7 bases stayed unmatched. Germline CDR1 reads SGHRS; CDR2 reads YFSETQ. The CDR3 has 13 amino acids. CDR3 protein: CASSPSTGFEQFF. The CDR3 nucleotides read TGCGCCAGCAGCCCCTCGACAGGGTTTGAGCAGTTCTTC.

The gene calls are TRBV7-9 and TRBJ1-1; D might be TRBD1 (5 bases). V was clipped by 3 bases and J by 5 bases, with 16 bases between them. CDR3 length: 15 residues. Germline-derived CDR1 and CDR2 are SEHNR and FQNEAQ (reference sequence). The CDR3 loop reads CASSLYISRETEAFF. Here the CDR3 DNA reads TGTGCCAGCAGCTTGTACATAAGCAGGGAAACTGAAGCTTTCTTT. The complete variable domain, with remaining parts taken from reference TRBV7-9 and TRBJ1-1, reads DTGVSQNPRHKITKRGQNVTFRCDPISEHNRLYWYRQTLGQGPEFLTYFQNEAQLEKSRLLSDRFSAERPKGSFSTLEIQRTEQGDSAMYLCASSLYISRETEAFFGQGTRLTVV.

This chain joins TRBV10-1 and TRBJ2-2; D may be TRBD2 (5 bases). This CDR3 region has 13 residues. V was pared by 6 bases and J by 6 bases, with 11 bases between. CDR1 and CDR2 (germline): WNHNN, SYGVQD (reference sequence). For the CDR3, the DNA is TGCGCCAGCAGAAGCGGAGCGGCCGGGGAGCTGTTTTTT. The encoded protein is CASRSGAAGELFF.

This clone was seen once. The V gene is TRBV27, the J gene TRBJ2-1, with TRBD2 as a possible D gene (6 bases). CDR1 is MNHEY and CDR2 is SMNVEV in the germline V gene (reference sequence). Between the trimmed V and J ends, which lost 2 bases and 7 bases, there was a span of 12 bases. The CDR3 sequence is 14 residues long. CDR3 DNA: TGTGCCAGCAGTTTAATCTGGGGGGAGAATGAGCAGTTCTTC. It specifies CASSLIWGENEQFF.

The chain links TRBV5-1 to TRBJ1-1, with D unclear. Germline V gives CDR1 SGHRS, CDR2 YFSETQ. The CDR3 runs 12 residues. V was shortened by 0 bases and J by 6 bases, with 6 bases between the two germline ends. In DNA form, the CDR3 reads TGCGCCAGCAGCTTGGAACCGGCTGAAGCTTTCTTT. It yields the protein CASSLEPAEAFF.

CDR3 nucleotides: TGTGCCAGCAGCTTTATTAGGGGGACAGGGAAAAACGAGCAGTACTTC. Amino acids: CASSFIRGTGKNEQYF. The V call is TRBV7-9, the J call TRBJ2-7, with TRBD1 matching 9 bases. Trimming at V came to 3 bases and at J to 5 bases, leaving 11 bases not matched to a gene. Per germline, CDR1 SEHNR and CDR2 FQNEAQ (reference sequence). This CDR3 has 16 amino acids.

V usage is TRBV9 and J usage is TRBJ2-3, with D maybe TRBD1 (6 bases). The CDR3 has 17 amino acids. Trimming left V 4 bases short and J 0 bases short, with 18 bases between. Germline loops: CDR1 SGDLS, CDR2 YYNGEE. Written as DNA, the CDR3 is TGTGCCAGCAGCCACTCTTACAGGGTTGCTAGCACAGATACGCAGTATTTT. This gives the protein CASSHSYRVASTDTQYF.

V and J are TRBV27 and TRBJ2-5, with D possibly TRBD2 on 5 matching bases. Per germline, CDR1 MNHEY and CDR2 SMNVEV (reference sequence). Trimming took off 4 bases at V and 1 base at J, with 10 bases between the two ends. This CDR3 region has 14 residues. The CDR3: CASSSWGAQETQYF. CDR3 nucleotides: TGTGCCAGCAGTTCGTGGGGAGCCCAAGAGACCCAGTACTTC.

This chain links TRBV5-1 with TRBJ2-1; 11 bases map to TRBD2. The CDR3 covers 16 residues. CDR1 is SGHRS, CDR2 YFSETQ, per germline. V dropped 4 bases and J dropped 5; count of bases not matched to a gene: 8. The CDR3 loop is CASSATTSGKHNEQFF. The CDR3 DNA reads TGCGCCAGCAGCGCAACGACTAGCGGGAAACACAATGAGCAGTTCTTC.

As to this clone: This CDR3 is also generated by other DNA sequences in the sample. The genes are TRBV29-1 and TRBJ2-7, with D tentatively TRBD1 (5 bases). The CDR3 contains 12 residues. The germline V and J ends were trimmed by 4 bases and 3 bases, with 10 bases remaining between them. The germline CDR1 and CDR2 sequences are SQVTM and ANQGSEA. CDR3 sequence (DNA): TGCAGCGTTGTGGTGGGGCGCTACGAGCAGTACTTC. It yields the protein CSVVVGRYEQYF.

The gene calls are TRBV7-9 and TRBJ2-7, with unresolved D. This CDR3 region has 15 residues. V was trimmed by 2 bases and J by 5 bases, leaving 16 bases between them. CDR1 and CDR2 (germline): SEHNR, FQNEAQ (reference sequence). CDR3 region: CASSLISGSFHEQYF. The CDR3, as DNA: TGTGCCAGCAGCTTAATTTCCGGGTCCTTCCACGAGCAGTACTTC.

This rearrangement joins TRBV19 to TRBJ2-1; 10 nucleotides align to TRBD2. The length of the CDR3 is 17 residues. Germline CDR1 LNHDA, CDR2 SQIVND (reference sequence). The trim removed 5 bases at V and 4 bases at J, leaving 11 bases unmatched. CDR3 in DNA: TGTGCCAGTAGTGGTCTAGCGGGAGTGACGGGGTACAATGAGCAGTTCTTC. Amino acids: CASSGLAGVTGYNEQFF.

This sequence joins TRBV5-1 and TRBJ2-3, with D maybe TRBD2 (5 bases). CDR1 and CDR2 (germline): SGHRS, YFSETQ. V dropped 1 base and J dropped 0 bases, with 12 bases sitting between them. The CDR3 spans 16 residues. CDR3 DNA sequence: TGCGCCAGCAGCTTGTGGTCCTTAGCGAGCACAGATACGCAGTATTTT. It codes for CASSLWSLASTDTQYF. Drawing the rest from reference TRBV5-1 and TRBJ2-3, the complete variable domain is KAGVTQTPRYLIKTRGQQVTLSCSPISGHRSVSWYQQTPGQGLQFLFEYFSETQRNKGNFPGRFSGRQFSNSRSEMNVSTLELGDSALYLCASSLWSLASTDTQYFGPGTRLTVL.